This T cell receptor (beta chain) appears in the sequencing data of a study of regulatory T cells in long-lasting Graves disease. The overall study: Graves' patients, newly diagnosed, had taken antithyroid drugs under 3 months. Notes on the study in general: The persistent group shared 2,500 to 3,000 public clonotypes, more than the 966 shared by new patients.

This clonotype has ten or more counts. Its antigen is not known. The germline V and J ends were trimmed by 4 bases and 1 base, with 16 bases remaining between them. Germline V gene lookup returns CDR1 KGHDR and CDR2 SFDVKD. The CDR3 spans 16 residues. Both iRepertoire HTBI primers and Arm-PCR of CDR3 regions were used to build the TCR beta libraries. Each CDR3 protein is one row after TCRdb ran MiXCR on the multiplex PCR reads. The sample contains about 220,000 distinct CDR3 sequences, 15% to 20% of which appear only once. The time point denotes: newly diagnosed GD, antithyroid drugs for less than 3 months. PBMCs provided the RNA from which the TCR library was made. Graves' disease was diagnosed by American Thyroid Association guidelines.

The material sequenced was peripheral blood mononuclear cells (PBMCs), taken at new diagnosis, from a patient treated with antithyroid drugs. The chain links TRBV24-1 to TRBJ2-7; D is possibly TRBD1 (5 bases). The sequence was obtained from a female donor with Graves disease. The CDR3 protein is CATSEQDSHPSYEQYF. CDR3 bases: TGTGCCACCAGTGAACAAGACAGTCACCCTTCCTACGAGCAGTACTTC.